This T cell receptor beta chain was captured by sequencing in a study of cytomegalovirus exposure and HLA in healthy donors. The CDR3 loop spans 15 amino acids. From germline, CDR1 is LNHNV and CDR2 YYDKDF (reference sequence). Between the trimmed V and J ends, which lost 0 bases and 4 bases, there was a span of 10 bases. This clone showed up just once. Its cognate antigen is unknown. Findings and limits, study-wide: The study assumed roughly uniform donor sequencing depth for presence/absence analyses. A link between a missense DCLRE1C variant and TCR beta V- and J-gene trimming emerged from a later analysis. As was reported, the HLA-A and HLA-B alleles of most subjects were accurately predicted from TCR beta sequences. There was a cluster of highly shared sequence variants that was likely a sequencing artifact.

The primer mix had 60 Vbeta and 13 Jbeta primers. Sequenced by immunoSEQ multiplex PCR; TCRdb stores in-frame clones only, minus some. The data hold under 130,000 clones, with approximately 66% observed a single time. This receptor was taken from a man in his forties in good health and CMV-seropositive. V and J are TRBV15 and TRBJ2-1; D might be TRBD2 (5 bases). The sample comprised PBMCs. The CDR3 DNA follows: TGTGCCACCAGCAGAGAAACGAGGGTGTACAATGAGCAGTTCTTC. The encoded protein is CATSRETRVYNEQFF.